This T cell receptor beta chain is drawn from a study of T cells in Graves' hyperthyroidism and ophthalmopathy. Study-wide results and limits: Researchers found most expanded thyroid clonotypes above 0.001 in blood as well.

The CDR3 totals 14 residues. CDR1 is MGHDK, CDR2 SYGVNS, per germline. V was shortened by 2 bases and J by 5 bases, with 12 bases between the two germline ends. About this clonotype: Antigen: not known.

Absent ophthalmopathy progression within 18 months defined stable Graves' hyperthyroidism. Exclusion criteria comprised uncontrolled infection, other autoimmune disease, pregnancy or lactation. The investigators amplified TCR beta CDR3 regions from RNA transcripts. When the TCR CDR3 underwent first-round RT-PCR, the HTBI primer set was used. TCRdb itself ran the multiplex PCR reads through MiXCR, one entry per CDR3 protein. The sample has around 580,000 distinct CDR3 sequences, about 45% seen once. This TCR was recovered from a woman aged 18-35 years with Graves' hyperthyroidism. The specimen sequenced was peripheral blood or thyroid tissue (not recorded which). This sequence joins TRBV25-1 and TRBJ1-2, with D possibly TRBD1 on 5 matching bases. The DNA of the CDR3 is TGTGCCAGCAGTGAAGTGGGGCTTGGGTATGGCTACACCTTC. Its translation: CASSEVGLGYGYTF.